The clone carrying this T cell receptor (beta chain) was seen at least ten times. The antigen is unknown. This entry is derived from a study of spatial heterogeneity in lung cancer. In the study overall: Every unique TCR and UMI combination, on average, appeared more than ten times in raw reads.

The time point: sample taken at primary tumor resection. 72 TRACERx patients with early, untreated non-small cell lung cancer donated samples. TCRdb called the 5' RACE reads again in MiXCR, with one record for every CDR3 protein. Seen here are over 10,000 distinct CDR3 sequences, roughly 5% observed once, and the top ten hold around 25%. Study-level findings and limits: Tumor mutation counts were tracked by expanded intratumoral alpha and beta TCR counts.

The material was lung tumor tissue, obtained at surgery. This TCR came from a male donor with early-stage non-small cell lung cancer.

Here the CDR3 reads CASSPHREAYEQYF. The CDR3, as DNA: TGTGCCAGCAGCCCCCACCGGGAAGCCTACGAGCAGTACTTC. The V gene is TRBV5-6, the J gene TRBJ2-7; the D gene is possibly TRBD2 (5 bases). V lost 4 bases and J lost 2, with 13 bases in between. The CDR3 contains 14 residues. The germline V gene has CDR1 SGHDT and CDR2 YYEEEE.